One sample yielded the 26 T cell receptor beta chains listed below, sequenced in a study of T cell repertoires in cytomegalovirus infection. TCRdb ran MiXCR on the reads and lists one entry per CDR3 protein. The table includes tens of thousands of distinct CDR3 sequences, around 3.8% detected once. Sequenced: PBMCs. The receptors stem from a human donor in good health (CMV status not recorded). Some clones in this sample may be carry-over from other donors' samples.

This clonotype was observed a handful of times. V gene TRBV7-2 combines with J gene TRBJ1-5; 9 nucleotides line up with TRBD1. Germline V gene lookup returns CDR1 SGHTA and CDR2 FQGNSA. The CDR3 length is 15 residues. V shed 3 bases, J shed 6 bases, and the junction held 6 bases outside the gene matches. CDR3 sequence reads: CASSFMTGGFQPQHF. The CDR3 DNA reads as TGTGCCAGCAGCTTTATGACAGGGGGGTTTCAGCCCCAGCATTTT.

This clonotype has at least ten counts. The V call is TRBV7-2, the J call TRBJ1-2, with 8 nucleotides matching TRBD1. Germline V gives CDR1 SGHTA, CDR2 FQGNSA. This CDR3 region has 11 residues. The CDR3 DNA sequence: TGTGCGACAGGGGAAAACTATGGCTACACCTTC. This sequence encodes CATGENYGYTF. Complete variable domain (other parts from reference TRBV7-2 and TRBJ1-2): GAGVSQSPSNKVTEKGKDVELRCDPISGHTALYWYRQSLGQGLEFLIYFQGNSAPDKSGLPSDRFSAERTGGSVSTLTIQRTQQEDSAVYLCATGENYGYTFGSGTRLTVV.

This clonotype has at least ten counts. The chain uses TRBV20-1 and TRBJ1-2; 9 bases line up with TRBD1. Germline CDR1 is DFQATT and CDR2 is SNEGSKA (reference sequence). The CDR3 consists of 13 residues. The CDR3 DNA is TGCAGCGTGGGGGACAGGGTTTCTTCTGGCTACACCTTC. Protein product: CSVGDRVSSGYTF.

This clonotype was observed at least ten times. The genes are TRBV7-2 and TRBJ1-4; 7 bases agree with TRBD1. Germline CDR1 and CDR2: SGHTA and FQGNSA. The J segment lost 8 bases and the V segment lost 5 bases, leaving 8 bases of the junction unmatched. This CDR3 has 14 residues. The CDR3 sequence: CASSTGTVREKLFF. In nucleotides, the CDR3 is TGTGCCAGCAGCACTGGGACAGTCCGGGAAAAACTGTTTTTT.

At least ten counts were recorded for this clonotype. V gene TRBV4-1 combines with J gene TRBJ2-7; perhaps TRBD2 as D (5 bases). Germline lookup yields CDR1 MGHRA and CDR2 YSYEKL. The CDR3 has 14 amino acids. V lost 2 bases, J lost 4 bases, and 12 bases lay in between. CDR3 bases: TGCGCCAGCAGCCAAACCCAACTAGTTTACGAGCAGTACTTC. This translates into CASSQTQLVYEQYF.

This clonotype was seen at least ten times. The rearrangement links TRBV7-2 to TRBJ2-7, with TRBD2 matching over 12 bases. Germline loops: CDR1 SGHTA, CDR2 FQGNSA. The CDR3 loop spans 15 amino acids. V trimming: 2 bases; J trimming: 5 bases; junction bases outside the gene matches: 4. CDR3 protein: CASSLRTSGNHEQYF. The CDR3 nucleotides read TGTGCCAGCAGCTTACGGACTAGCGGGAACCACGAGCAGTACTTC.

This clonotype showed up many times. The chain has TRBV7-2 and TRBJ2-7; tentative D call: TRBD2 (6 bases). The CDR3 runs 14 residues. Germline CDR1 and CDR2: SGHTA and FQGNSA. Trimming pared 6 bases from V and 2 bases from J, leaving 14 bases between. The CDR3 reads CASSSASVPYEQYF. In DNA, the CDR3 is TGTGCCAGCAGTTCGGCTAGCGTTCCCTACGAGCAGTACTTC.

The chain carries TRBV7-4 and TRBJ2-2; TRBD2 agrees at 7 bases. CDR3 length: 16 amino acids. CDR1 is SGHVT, CDR2 SQSDAQ, per germline. The ends lost 3 bases at V and 0 bases at J; junction bases unmatched: 4. CDR3 bases: TGTGCCAGCAGCTTCCGTGGGGGGGCGAACACCGGGGAGCTGTTTTTT. This gives the protein CASSFRGGANTGELFF.

This clonotype occurred many times. The CDR3 region has the DNA TGTGCCAGCAGCATGACTAGCGGGATCTTCGATGAGCAGTTCTTC. This codes for CASSMTSGIFDEQFF. V usage is TRBV5-5 and J usage is TRBJ2-1; TRBD2 matches at 11 bases. The V and J ends lost 4 bases and 8 bases, in that order; junction bases with no gene match: 8. Germline-derived CDR1 and CDR2 are SGHKS and YYEKEE (reference sequence). This CDR3 has 15 residues.

This clonotype appeared many times. The gene calls are TRBV6-2 or TRBV6-3 and TRBJ2-7; D is undetermined. CDR3 length: 13 amino acids. The germline V gene has CDR1 MNHEY and CDR2 SVGEGT. The ends were cut back, 5 bases at V and 9 bases at J, with 17 bases in the middle. DNA of the CDR3: TGTGCCAGCAGTCCCCTCCCCCGGAAACTGCAGTACTTC. It encodes CASSPLPRKLQYF.

This clonotype was counted many times. The J gene is TRBJ1-1, the V gene TRBV6-5; D possibly corresponds to TRBD1 (5 bases). V lost 6 bases to trimming and J lost 1 base, with 15 bases between them. The CDR3 spans 15 residues. The V gene's germline CDR1 is MNHEY and CDR2 SVGAGI. The CDR3 here is CASSRDFSPNTEAFF. In DNA, the CDR3 is TGTGCCAGCAGCCGGGACTTCTCCCCGAACACTGAAGCTTTCTTT.

This clonotype was counted many times. CDR3 amino acids: CASSYGQGRTFF. Written as DNA, the CDR3 is TGTGCCAGCAGTTACGGACAGGGTAGAACTTTCTTT. V gene TRBV27 combines with J gene TRBJ1-1, with 8 bases identical to TRBD1. The CDR3 has 12 residues. Germline CDR1 and CDR2: MNHEY and SMNVEV (reference sequence). Unmatched junction bases numbered 7, after V lost 4 bases and J lost 12 bases.

Relative to its sample, this clonotype is medium-sized. This chain links TRBV18 with TRBJ2-1; D gene ambiguous. The V and J ends lost 0 bases and 7 bases respectively, with 13 bases between them. Per the germline V gene, CDR1 is KGHSH and CDR2 is LQKENI. The CDR3 length is 15 residues. The CDR3 region is CASSPPGLVLNEQFF. For the CDR3, the DNA is TGTGCCAGCTCACCACCGGGTCTAGTTTTAAATGAGCAGTTCTTC.

This clonotype appeared many times. The genes are TRBV25-1 and TRBJ2-7, with D possibly TRBD2 on 6 matching bases. The germline V and J ends were trimmed by 8 bases and 4 bases, with 12 bases remaining between them. The germline V gene has CDR1 MGHDK and CDR2 SYGVNS. The CDR3 extends over 12 amino acids. CDR3 sequence (DNA): TGTGCCAGCCGGGGAGGCGAGTACGAGCAGTACTTC. Translated: CASRGGEYEQYF.

This clonotype was recorded a few times. The chain employs TRBV7-9 and TRBJ2-5; 8 nucleotides align to TRBD1. The V gene end was trimmed by 7 bases and the J gene end by 4 bases; junction bases not matched to a gene: 8. Germline V CDR1 and CDR2: SEHNR, FQNEAQ (reference sequence). CDR3 size: 14 residues. CDR3 coding DNA: TGTGCCAGCACCCAGGGGGCCGCTCGAGAGACCCAGTACTTC. Translating it yields CASTQGAARETQYF. Full variable domain (remainder filled in from reference TRBV7-9 and TRBJ2-5): DTGVSQNPRHKITKRGQNVTFRCDPISEHNRLYWYRQTLGQGPEFLTYFQNEAQLEKSRLLSDRFSAERPKGSFSTLEIQRTEQGDSAMYLCASTQGAARETQYFGPGTRLLVL.

This clonotype was recorded at least ten times. This rearrangement joins TRBV28 to TRBJ1-1; the D gene is possibly TRBD1 (6 bases). V lost 5 bases, J lost 8 bases, and 18 bases lay in between. CDR1 is MDHEN and CDR2 is SYDVKM in the germline V gene. The CDR3 has 14 residues. The CDR3 DNA is TGTGCCAGCAGTCCCCCAGACAGGACGCTAGAAGCTTTCTTT. This sequence encodes CASSPPDRTLEAFF.

There are many counts of this clonotype. This CDR3 is CASSPSGTTDTQYF. CDR3 bases: TGTGCCAGCAGCCCTAGCGGAACCACAGATACGCAGTATTTT. The rearrangement links TRBV7-2 to TRBJ2-3; 7 bases map to TRBD2. The CDR3 sequence is 14 residues long. V lost 5 bases and J lost 2; bases outside the gene matches: 4. CDR1 and CDR2 from the germline V gene are SGHTA and FQGNSA.

This clonotype has ten or more counts. The chain has TRBV12-3 or TRBV12-4 and TRBJ2-7; tentative D call: TRBD2 (6 bases). This CDR3 has 13 amino acids. Trimming cost V 6 bases and J 3 bases, with 12 bases left between them. The CDR3 sequence is CASRDTSRYEQYF. The CDR3 nucleotides read TGTGCCAGCAGAGATACTAGCCGCTACGAGCAGTACTTC.

Details on this clonotype: A much larger clonotype is one base distant, so this may be a read error. The gene calls are TRBV7-2 and TRBJ1-1, with D hard to call. The CDR3 consists of 14 residues. Germline V gene sequence: CDR1 SGHTA, CDR2 FQGNSA. V lost 7 bases and J 0 bases, leaving 12 bases between the germline ends. The CDR3 coding sequence is TGTGCCAGCAACTCACGAGGCATGAACACTGAAGCTTTCTTT. This sequence encodes CASNSRGMNTEAFF.

This clonotype occurred many times. The chain links TRBV25-1 to TRBJ1-3, with D tentatively TRBD1 (5 bases). V lost 4 bases to trimming and J lost 0 bases, with 13 bases between them. CDR3 length equals 16 residues. CDR1 and CDR2 from the germline V gene are MGHDK and SYGVNS. CDR3 nucleotide sequence: TGTGCCAGCAGTGCGGGACGGAGGAACTCTGGAAACACCATATATTTT. It codes for CASSAGRRNSGNTIYF.

The rearrangement links TRBV7-2 to TRBJ2-5; 10 nucleotides line up with TRBD1. This CDR3 is built from 15 residues. Germline values: CDR1 SGHTA, CDR2 FQGNSA. Trimming at V came to 3 bases and at J to 2 bases, leaving 3 bases not matched to a gene. The CDR3 here is CASSFDRGLQETQYF. The CDR3 coding sequence is TGTGCCAGCAGCTTTGACAGGGGGCTGCAAGAGACCCAGTACTTC.

There are many counts of this clonotype. The CDR3: CSAGTSAPYEQYF. The CDR3 DNA reads as TGCAGTGCCGGGACTAGCGCTCCCTACGAGCAGTACTTC. The J gene is TRBJ2-7, the V gene TRBV20-1; the match to TRBD2 covers 10 bases. The CDR3 is 13 residues long. Per germline, CDR1 DFQATT and CDR2 SNEGSKA (reference sequence). With V trimmed by 6 bases and J by 2 bases, 4 bases remained unmatched.

This clonotype was counted many times. The V gene is TRBV7-2, the J gene TRBJ2-7; no clear D gene. Trimming took 2 bases from V and 1 from J, leaving 6 bases between them. The length of the CDR3 is 13 residues. Germline CDR1 and CDR2: SGHTA and FQGNSA. CDR3 in DNA: TGTGCCAGCAGCTTAACCCGATCCTACGAGCAGTACTTC. Protein: CASSLTRSYEQYF.

This clonotype was detected ten times or more. V is TRBV7-2 and J is TRBJ1-4; D possibly corresponds to TRBD1 (6 bases). V was trimmed by 1 base and J by 0 bases, leaving 9 bases between them. The CDR3 extends over 16 amino acids. Germline V gives CDR1 SGHTA, CDR2 FQGNSA. The CDR3 DNA is TGTGCCAGCAGCTTAGTAGGGGGAACAACTAATGAAAAACTGTTTTTT. Protein: CASSLVGGTTNEKLFF.

This clonotype qualifies as medium-sized. The chain links TRBV7-8 to TRBJ2-7; TRBD1 aligns across 9 bases. The CDR3 runs 15 residues. Looked up from germline, CDR1 is SGHVS and CDR2 is FQNEAQ. J gave up 1 base and V 6 bases, and 7 bases lay outside the gene matches. This CDR3 reads CASRAGTGSSYEQYF. In DNA form, the CDR3 reads TGTGCCAGCAGGGCCGGGACAGGGTCATCCTACGAGCAGTACTTC.

The sample holds many counts of this clonotype. The gene calls are TRBV7-6 and TRBJ2-2; 8 bases are a match to TRBD2. The V segment lost 2 bases and the J segment 0 bases; nucleotides outside the gene matches: 8. CDR1 and CDR2 (germline): SGHVS, FNYEAQ. The CDR3 consists of 18 residues. The CDR3 is CASSLYHSAGANTGELFF. CDR3 nucleotides: TGTGCCAGCAGCTTATACCACTCAGCGGGAGCGAACACCGGGGAGCTGTTTTTT.